The 21 T cell receptor beta chains reported below all come from one sample, sequenced in a study of T cell responses to AZD1222 COVID-19 vaccine. Method: immunoSEQ multiplex PCR; TCRdb's copy keeps in-frame clones and lacks some. The sample shows about 150,000 clones, 90% to 95% of them seen only once. The sample here was peripheral blood, taken on day 0 of AZD1222 vaccination. These receptors were obtained from an adult in good health.

This clone was seen just once. The chain carries TRBV5-4 and TRBJ1-1, with D maybe TRBD1 (6 bases). CDR3 length: 15 residues. CDR1 and CDR2 (germline): SGHNT, YYREEE (reference sequence). V gave up 0 bases and J gave up 5 bases, with 14 bases separating them. The CDR3 spells CASSLGSRGETEAFF. The CDR3 nucleotides read TGTGCCAGCAGCTTGGGATCCAGGGGAGAAACTGAAGCTTTCTTT.

V and J are TRBV19 and TRBJ1-1; D not certain. Germline CDR1 and CDR2: LNHDA and SQIVND (reference sequence). Trimming took off 6 bases at V and 1 base at J, with 15 bases between the two ends. The length of the CDR3 is 15 residues. CDR3 DNA: TGTGCCAGTAGCCCGGTGGAGGTATCGAACACTGAAGCTTTCTTT. It translates to CASSPVEVSNTEAFF.

V usage is TRBV2 and J usage is TRBJ1-4; tentative D call: TRBD1 (6 bases). Trimming removed 5 bases from V and 5 bases from J, with 12 bases in between. The CDR3 is made up of 14 amino acids. Germline V gene data show CDR1 as SNHLY and CDR2 as FYNNEI. The CDR3 sequence is CASSWDIINEKLFF. CDR3 DNA: TGTGCCAGCAGTTGGGACATAATAAATGAAAAACTGTTTTTT.

This chain connects TRBV10-3 to TRBJ1-1; a possible D gene is TRBD1 (5 bases). CDR3 length: 14 residues. Germline CDR1 and CDR2: ENHRY and SYGVKD. V was shortened by 4 bases and J by 1 base, with 10 bases between the two germline ends. This CDR3 reads CAISVGVENTEAFF. The CDR3 DNA is TGTGCCATCAGTGTGGGGGTAGAGAACACTGAAGCTTTCTTT.

This chain uses TRBV5-4 with TRBJ1-2, with 9 bases identical to TRBD1. The germline gives CDR1 SGHNT, CDR2 YYREEE (reference sequence). CDR3 size: 14 residues. The V gene end was trimmed by 4 bases and the J gene end by 4 bases; junction bases not matched to a gene: 5. This chain's CDR3 is CASSPMDRGYGYTF. CDR3 DNA: TGTGCCAGCAGCCCGATGGACAGGGGCTATGGCTACACCTTC.

The chain has TRBV4-3 and TRBJ1-2; maybe TRBD1 (5 bases). The CDR3 extends over 15 amino acids. CDR1 LGHNA and CDR2 YSLEER come from the germline V gene. The V end was cut by 1 base, the J end by 4 bases, with 13 bases between. The CDR3 DNA follows: TGCGCCAGCAGCCAAGTCAGGCAGGGAGGCTATGGCTACACCTTC. Protein sequence: CASSQVRQGGYGYTF.

The rearrangement joins TRBV4-1 to TRBJ1-1, with D unclear. Germline V lookup: CDR1 MGHRA, CDR2 YSYEKL. V was pared by 0 bases and J by 1 base, with 6 bases between. The CDR3 is 14 residues long. The CDR3 coding sequence is TGCGCCAGCAGCCAAGAAACGAGGAACACTGAAGCTTTCTTT. Protein: CASSQETRNTEAFF.

The chain uses TRBV27 and TRBJ1-1; D remains ambiguous. The CDR3 is 11 residues long. Germline V lookup: CDR1 MNHEY, CDR2 SMNVEV (reference sequence). The ends were cut back, 6 bases at V and 1 base at J, with 3 bases in the middle. The CDR3 DNA follows: TGTGCCAGCAGGGGGAACACTGAAGCTTTCTTT. As protein: CASRGNTEAFF.

The chain couples TRBV7-9 to TRBJ1-3, with D uncertain. The ends were cut back, 5 bases at V and 0 bases at J, with 11 bases in the middle. CDR1 is SEHNR and CDR2 is FQNEAQ in the germline V gene (reference sequence). The CDR3 totals 15 residues. The chain's CDR3 is CASSDDSVSGNTIYF. CDR3 in DNA: TGTGCCAGCAGCGACGATTCAGTCTCTGGAAACACCATATATTTT.

J is TRBJ2-3 and V is TRBV28, with D perhaps TRBD2 (6 bases). The germline gives CDR1 MDHEN, CDR2 SYDVKM. V was clipped by 8 bases and J by 6 bases, with 18 bases between them. This CDR3 is 14 amino acids long. The CDR3 DNA follows: TGTGCCAGCTACCCAGGGACTCAAGCTGATACGCAGTATTTT. Its protein product is CASYPGTQADTQYF.

V usage is TRBV28 and J usage is TRBJ1-1, with D unclear. Germline-derived CDR1 and CDR2 are MDHEN and SYDVKM. This CDR3 region has 11 residues. Trimming pared 5 bases from V and 6 bases from J, leaving 7 bases between. CDR3 coding DNA: TGTGCCAGCAGTGTCTGGGCTGAAGCTTTCTTT. Translated: CASSVWAEAFF.

V usage is TRBV19 and J usage is TRBJ1-1; D gene uncertain. The V end was cut by 1 base, the J end by 1 base, with 4 bases between. Germline CDR1 is LNHDA and CDR2 is SQIVND (reference sequence). The CDR3 is 13 amino acids. The chain's CDR3 is CASSIGENTEAFF. CDR3 nucleotide sequence: TGTGCCAGTAGTATAGGTGAGAACACTGAAGCTTTCTTT.

This chain connects TRBV7-3 to TRBJ2-1; D gene uncertain. The CDR3 covers 14 residues. From germline, CDR1 is SGHTA and CDR2 FQGTGA. Trimming stripped 5 bases from V and 4 bases from J, with 12 bases between. The CDR3 protein is CASSPLSRYNEQFF. The CDR3 bases are TGTGCCAGCAGCCCCTTGTCCCGGTACAATGAGCAGTTCTTC.

The chain is built from TRBV5-6 and TRBJ2-7; 11 positions agree with TRBD2. The V segment lost 0 bases and the J segment 0 bases; nucleotides outside the gene matches: 2. The V gene's germline CDR1 is SGHDT and CDR2 YYEEEE. The CDR3 is 16 amino acids. The DNA for the CDR3 is TGTGCCAGCAGCTTGGGACTAGCGGGGAGCTCCTACGAGCAGTACTTC. Residues: CASSLGLAGSSYEQYF.

The chain uses TRBV6-2 or TRBV6-3 and TRBJ2-6, with no clear D. V lost 7 bases and J lost 0, with 13 bases in between. CDR1 is MNHEY and CDR2 is SVGEGT in the germline V gene. The CDR3 length is 16 residues. The CDR3 bases are TGTGCCAGCACCCCAGACGGCCCCTCTGGGGCCAACGTCCTGACTTTC. Translation: CASTPDGPSGANVLTF.

Only one count was recorded for this clone. The genes are TRBV7-6 and TRBJ2-5, with 11 bases aligning to TRBD2. Germline V CDR1 and CDR2: SGHVS, FNYEAQ. The junction had 7 bases not matched to a gene; V was cut back by 5 bases and J by 5 bases. The CDR3 runs 15 residues. In DNA form, the CDR3 reads TGTGCCAGCAGCGGGATAGCGGGGGGGCTCGAGACCCAGTACTTC. Protein product: CASSGIAGGLETQYF.

The chain employs TRBV28 and TRBJ2-3; a possible D gene is TRBD1 (5 bases). With 3 bases removed from V and 0 bases from J, the gap between germline ends came to 10 bases. The CDR3 extends over 15 amino acids. CDR1 and CDR2 (germline): MDHEN, SYDVKM. The CDR3 spells CASSLGQTSTDTQYF. CDR3 DNA: TGTGCCAGCAGTTTGGGGCAGACTAGCACAGATACGCAGTATTTT.

This chain links TRBV5-1 with TRBJ2-5; TRBD1 matches at 8 bases. The CDR3 spans 14 residues. V was clipped by 3 bases and J by 5 bases; unmatched bases: 6. Germline CDR1 is SGHRS and CDR2 is YFSETQ. Written as DNA, the CDR3 is TGCGCCAGCAGCTCCCCGGACAGGGTCGAGACCCAGTACTTC. This encodes CASSSPDRVETQYF.

The genes are TRBV30 and TRBJ1-3; no clear D gene. Germline V gives CDR1 GTSNPN, CDR2 SVGIG (reference sequence). V gave up 0 bases and J gave up 0 bases, with 18 bases separating them. The CDR3 is made up of 18 amino acids. The CDR3 DNA is TGTGCCTGGAGTGTACAGCTACCGTCTACCGGCTCTGGAAACACCATATATTTT. Translating gives CAWSVQLPSTGSGNTIYF.

The genes are TRBV6-6 and TRBJ1-3; possibly TRBD1 for D (5 bases). The CDR3 has 13 residues. The V gene lost 11 bases and the J gene lost 2 bases, with 13 bases spanning the gap. CDR1 and CDR2 (germline): MNHNY, SVGAGI (reference sequence). CDR3 coding DNA: TGTGCCTCCACCGGGACTGCTGGAAACACCATATATTTT. This encodes CASTGTAGNTIYF.

The chain couples TRBV7-2 to TRBJ1-2; TRBD1 matches at 7 bases. V was clipped by 8 bases and J by 4 bases; unmatched bases: 4. CDR3 length: 12 amino acids. The germline V gene has CDR1 SGHTA and CDR2 FQGNSA. The CDR3 region is CASGTVPYGYTF. The CDR3 DNA reads as TGTGCCAGCGGGACAGTTCCCTATGGCTACACCTTC. Full variable domain (missing parts from reference TRBV7-2 and TRBJ1-2): GAGVSQSPSNKVTEKGKDVELRCDPISGHTALYWYRQSLGQGLEFLIYFQGNSAPDKSGLPSDRFSAERTGGSVSTLTIQRTQQEDSAVYLCASGTVPYGYTFGSGTRLTVV.